This TCR beta chain was observed in a study of blood T cell repertoires in COVID-19. Background on the study: Collection of acute and convalescent COVID-19 samples took place in the United States, Italy and Spain. T cells, B-cell-depleted T cells, or PBMCs provided the cDNA or gDNA that served as material.

CDR1 and CDR2 from the germline V gene are SGHAT and FQDESV (reference sequence). This CDR3 has 15 amino acids. The junction had 9 bases not matched to a gene; V was cut back by 4 bases and J by 3 bases. This clone was observed a few times. Per the original methods: By means of reference gene primer amplification, nucleated cell counts were estimated. TCRdb keeps only in-frame clones here, not all; method: immunoSEQ multiplex PCR. V and J calls plus clone size are reproduced from that table; the DNA served to infer D and trimming. The table has under 200,000 clones, around 84% seen once; the top ten hold 1% to 1.2%.

The V and J genes are TRBV11-1 and TRBJ2-7, with TRBD1 matching 7 bases. This TCR came from a man between 35 and 55 years old with acute or convalescent COVID-19. The sequencing input was peripheral blood. CDR3 amino acids: CASSSRDSAFYEQYF. In nucleotides, the CDR3 is TGTGCCAGCAGCTCTAGGGACAGCGCCTTCTACGAGCAGTACTTC.